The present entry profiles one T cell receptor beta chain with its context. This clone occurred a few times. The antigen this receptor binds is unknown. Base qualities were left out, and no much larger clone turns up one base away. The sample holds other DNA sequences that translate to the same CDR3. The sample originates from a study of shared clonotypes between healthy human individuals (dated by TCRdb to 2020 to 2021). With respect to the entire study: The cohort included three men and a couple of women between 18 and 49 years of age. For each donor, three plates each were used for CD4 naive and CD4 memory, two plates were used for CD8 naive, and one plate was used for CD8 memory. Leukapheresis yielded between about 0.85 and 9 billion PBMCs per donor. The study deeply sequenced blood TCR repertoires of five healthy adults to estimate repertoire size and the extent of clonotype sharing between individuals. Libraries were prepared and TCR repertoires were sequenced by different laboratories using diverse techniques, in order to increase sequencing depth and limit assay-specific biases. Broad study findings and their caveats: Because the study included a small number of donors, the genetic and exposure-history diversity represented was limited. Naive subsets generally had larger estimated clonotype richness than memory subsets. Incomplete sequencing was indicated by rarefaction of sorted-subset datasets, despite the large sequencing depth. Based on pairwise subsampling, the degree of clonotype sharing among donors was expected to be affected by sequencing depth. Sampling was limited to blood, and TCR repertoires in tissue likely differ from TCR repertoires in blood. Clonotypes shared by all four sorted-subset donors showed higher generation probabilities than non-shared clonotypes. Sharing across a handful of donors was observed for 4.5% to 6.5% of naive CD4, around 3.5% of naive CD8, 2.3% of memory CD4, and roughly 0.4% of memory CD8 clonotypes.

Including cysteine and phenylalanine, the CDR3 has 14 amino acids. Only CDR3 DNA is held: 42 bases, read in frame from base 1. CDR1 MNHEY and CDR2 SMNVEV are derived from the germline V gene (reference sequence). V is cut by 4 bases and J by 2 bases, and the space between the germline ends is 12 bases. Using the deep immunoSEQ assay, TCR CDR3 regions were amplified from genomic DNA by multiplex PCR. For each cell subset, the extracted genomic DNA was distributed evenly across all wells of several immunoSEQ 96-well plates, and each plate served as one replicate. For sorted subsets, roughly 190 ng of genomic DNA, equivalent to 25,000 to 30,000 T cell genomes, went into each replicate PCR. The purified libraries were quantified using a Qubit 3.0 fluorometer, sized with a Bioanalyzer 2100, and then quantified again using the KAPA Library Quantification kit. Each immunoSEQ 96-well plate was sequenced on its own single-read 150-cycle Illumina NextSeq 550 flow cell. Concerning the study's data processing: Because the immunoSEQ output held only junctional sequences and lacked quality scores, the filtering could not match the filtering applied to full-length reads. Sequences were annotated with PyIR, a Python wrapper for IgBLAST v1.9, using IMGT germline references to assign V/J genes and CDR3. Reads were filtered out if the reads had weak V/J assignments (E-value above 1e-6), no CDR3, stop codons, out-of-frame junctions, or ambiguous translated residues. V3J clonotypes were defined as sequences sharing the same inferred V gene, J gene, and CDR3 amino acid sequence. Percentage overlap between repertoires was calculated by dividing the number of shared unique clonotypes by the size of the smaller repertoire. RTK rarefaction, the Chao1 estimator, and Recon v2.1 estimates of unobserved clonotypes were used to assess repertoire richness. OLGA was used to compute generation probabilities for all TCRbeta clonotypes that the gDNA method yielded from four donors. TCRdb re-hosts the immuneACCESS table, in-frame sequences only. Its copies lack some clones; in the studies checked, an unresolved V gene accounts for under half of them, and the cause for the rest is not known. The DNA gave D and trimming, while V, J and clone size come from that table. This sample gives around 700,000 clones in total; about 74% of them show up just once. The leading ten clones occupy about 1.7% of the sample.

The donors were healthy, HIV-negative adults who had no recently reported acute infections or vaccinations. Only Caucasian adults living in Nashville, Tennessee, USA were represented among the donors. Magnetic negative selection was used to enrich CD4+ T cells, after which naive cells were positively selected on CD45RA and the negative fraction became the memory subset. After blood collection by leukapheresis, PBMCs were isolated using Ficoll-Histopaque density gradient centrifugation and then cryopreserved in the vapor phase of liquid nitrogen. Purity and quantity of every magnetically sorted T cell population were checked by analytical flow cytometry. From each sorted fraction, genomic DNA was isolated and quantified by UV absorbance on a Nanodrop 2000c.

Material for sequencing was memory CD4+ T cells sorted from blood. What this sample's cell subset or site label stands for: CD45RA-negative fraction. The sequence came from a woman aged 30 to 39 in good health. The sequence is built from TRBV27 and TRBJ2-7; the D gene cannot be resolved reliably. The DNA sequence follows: TGTGCCAGCAGTTCACGGATTCCCCCCTACGAGCAGTACTTC. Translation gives CASSSRIPPYEQYF.